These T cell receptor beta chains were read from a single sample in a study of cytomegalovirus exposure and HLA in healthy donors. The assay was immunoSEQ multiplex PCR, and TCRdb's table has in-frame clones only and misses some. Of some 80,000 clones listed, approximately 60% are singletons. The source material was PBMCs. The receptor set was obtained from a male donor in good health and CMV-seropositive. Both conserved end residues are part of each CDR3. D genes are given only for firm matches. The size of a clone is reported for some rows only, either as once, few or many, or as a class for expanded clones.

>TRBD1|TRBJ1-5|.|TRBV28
CASSSRGSNQPQHF
TGTGCCAGCAGTTCCAGGGGGAGCAATCAGCCCCAGCATTTT
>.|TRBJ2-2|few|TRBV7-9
CASRDGQYSGELFF
TGTGCCAGCAGGGATGGACAGTACAGCGGGGAGCTGTTTTTT
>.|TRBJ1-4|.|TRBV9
CASSVRQQGEKLFF
TGTGCCAGCAGCGTTCGACAGCAGGGGGAAAAACTGTTTTTT
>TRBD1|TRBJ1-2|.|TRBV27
CASSSRTGYGYTF
TGTGCCAGCAGTTCCCGGACAGGGTATGGATACACCTTC
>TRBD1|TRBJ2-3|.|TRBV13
CASSFTRGLDSDTQYF
TGTGCCAGCAGCTTCACCAGGGGGCTGGATTCAGATACGCAGTATTTT
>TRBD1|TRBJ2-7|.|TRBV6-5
CASSLRQGFYEQYF
TGTGCCAGCAGCTTAAGACAGGGCTTTTACGAGCAGTACTTC
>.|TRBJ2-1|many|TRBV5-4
CASSLAGERVPLLIF
TGTGCCAGCAGCTTGGCGGGGGAGAGGGTTCCCCTTCTGATCTTC
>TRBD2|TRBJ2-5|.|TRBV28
CASSFGGLETQYF
TGTGCCAGCAGTTTCGGGGGGTTGGAGACCCAGTACTTC
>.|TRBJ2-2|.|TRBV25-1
CASRESTGELFF
TGTGCCAGCCGGGAGTCCACCGGGGAGCTGTTTTTT
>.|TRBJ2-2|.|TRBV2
CASSEVVAGELFF
TGTGCCAGCAGTGAAGTGGTAGCCGGGGAGCTGTTTTTT
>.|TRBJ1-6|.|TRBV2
CASSELGQGTPLHF
TGTGCCAGCAGTGAATTAGGGCAGGGGACACCCCTCCACTTT
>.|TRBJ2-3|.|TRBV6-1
CASSREGVADTQYF
TGTGCCAGCAGCCGCGAGGGGGTGGCAGATACGCAGTATTTT
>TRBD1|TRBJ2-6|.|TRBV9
CASSGPGQGLSGANVLTF
TGTGCCAGCAGCGGACCGGGACAGGGATTAAGTGGGGCCAACGTCCTGACTTTC
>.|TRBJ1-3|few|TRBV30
CAWSVRGVGNTIYF
TGTGCCTGGAGTGTACGGGGGGTAGGAAACACCATATATTTT
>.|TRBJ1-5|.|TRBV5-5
CASSFRVDGNQPQHF
TGTGCCAGCAGCTTCCGGGTAGACGGCAATCAGCCCCAGCATTTT
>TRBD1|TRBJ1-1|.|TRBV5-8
CASSLGDRGPTEAFF
TGTGCCAGCAGCTTGGGAGACAGGGGACCCACTGAAGCTTTCTTT
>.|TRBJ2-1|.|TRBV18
CASSPAGDPYNEQFF
TGTGCCAGCTCACCCGCGGGTGACCCCTACAATGAGCAGTTCTTC
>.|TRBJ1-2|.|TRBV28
CASSPTQGDGYTF
TGTGCCAGCAGCCCCACACAGGGTGACGGCTACACCTTC
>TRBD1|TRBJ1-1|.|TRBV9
CASSVGQGGTEAFF
TGTGCCAGCAGCGTTGGACAGGGAGGCACTGAAGCTTTCTTT
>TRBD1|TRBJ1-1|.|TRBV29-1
CSVEVTGGTEAFF
TGCAGCGTTGAGGTGACAGGGGGCACTGAAGCTTTCTTT
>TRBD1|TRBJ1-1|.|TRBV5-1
CASRLTGANTEAFF
TGCGCCAGCAGACTTACAGGGGCCAACACTGAAGCTTTCTTT
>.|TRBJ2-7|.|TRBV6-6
CASSSSPTTYEQYF
TGTGCCAGCAGTTCCTCCCCCACTACCTACGAGCAGTACTTC
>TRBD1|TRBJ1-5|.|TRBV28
CASSLSGGGGNQPQHF
TGTGCCAGCAGTTTATCAGGGGGTGGGGGCAATCAGCCCCAGCATTTT
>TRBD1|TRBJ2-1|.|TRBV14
CASSQLLGTGYNEQFF
TGTGCCAGCAGCCAACTCTTGGGGACAGGGTACAATGAGCAGTTCTTC